The 13 T cell receptor beta chains below were found in one sample sequenced in a study of T cell clonality in common variable immunodeficiency. Sequenced by immunoSEQ multiplex PCR; TCRdb stores in-frame clones only, minus some. The table lists about 47,000 clones, with no singletons. The specimen was peripheral blood mononuclear cells. The source is a person aged 18 to 75 in good health.

This clone was recorded many times. The CDR3 end is not reached by the read, which stops 3 residues before it; the germline J gene fills it in. The V and J genes are TRBV6-2 or TRBV6-3 and TRBJ2-1; tentative D call: TRBD2 (6 bases). The CDR3 spans 15 residues. With 2 bases removed from V and 2 bases from J, the gap between germline ends came to 10 bases. The V gene's germline CDR1 is MNHEY and CDR2 SVGEGT. Partial CDR3 DNA: TGTGCCAGCAGTTACAGGGCTAGCGCCTACAATGAG. Residues: CASSYRASAYNE. The entire CDR3 is CASSYRASAYNEQFF.

This clone came up many times. From the germline J gene comes the end of the CDR3, since the read stops 3 residues before it. This chain joins TRBV13 and TRBJ2-1; 11 positions match TRBD1. Germline V gene lookup returns CDR1 PRHDT and CDR2 FYEKMQ (reference sequence). The J segment lost 4 bases and the V segment lost 6 bases, leaving 8 bases of the junction unmatched. This CDR3 has 16 residues. CDR3 amino acids: CASRRRTGGTYNEQFF. Incomplete CDR3 DNA: TGTGCCAGCAGGCGGAGGACAGGGGGCACTTACAATGAG.

This clone was seen many times. Read data end 3 residues before the CDR3 end; the end is taken from the germline J gene. The rearrangement joins TRBV18 to TRBJ2-7; 9 bases align to TRBD2. The ends lost 3 bases at V and 4 bases at J; junction bases unmatched: 4. CDR1 is KGHSH, CDR2 LQKENI, per germline. The CDR3 totals 14 residues. The sequenced part of the CDR3 DNA is TGTGCCAGCTCACCGGGCGGGAGGGTGTACGAG. Translated: CASSPGGRVYE. The full CDR3 protein is CASSPGGRVYEQYF.

About this clone: The CDR3 end falls 3 residues outside the read, so it is completed with the germline J gene. This rearrangement joins TRBV2 to TRBJ2-3; 8 bases agree with TRBD2. Germline-derived CDR1 and CDR2 are SNHLY and FYNNEI. CDR3 size: 13 residues. Trimming removed 8 bases from V and 3 bases from J; junction bases left unmatched: 4. CDR3 sequence reads: CASEGLVTDTQYF. The sequenced CDR3 bases are TGTGCCAGCGAGGGACTAGTTACAGATACG.

This clone was counted only a few times. The CDR3 goes on 3 residues after the read ends, and that part is filled in from the germline J gene. The chain recombines TRBV18 with TRBJ2-4; 8 nucleotides align to TRBD1. V lost 4 bases and J lost 8; bases outside the gene matches: 10. The CDR3 length is 15 residues. Germline loops: CDR1 KGHSH, CDR2 LQKENI. The CDR3: CASSLRTGSSDIQYF. The CDR3 DNA, read in part, is TGTGCCAGCTCACTTAGGACAGGGTCTTCAGACATT.

The sample holds a few counts of this clone. From the germline J gene comes the end of the CDR3, since the read stops 3 residues before it. This chain uses TRBV30 with TRBJ1-2; a possible D gene is TRBD1 (6 bases). Germline V CDR1 and CDR2: GTSNPN, SVGIG (reference sequence). The CDR3 covers 12 residues. The CDR3 spells CAIKRGANDYTF. The covered CDR3 bases are TGTGCCATAAAGCGGGGGGCCAATGAC.

This clone was found many times. The read finishes 3 residues shy of the CDR3 end, and the germline J gene is used to complete it. The gene calls are TRBV2 and TRBJ2-5; TRBD2 matches at 14 bases. CDR1 and CDR2 (germline): SNHLY, FYNNEI. Trimming at V came to 6 bases and at J to 5 bases, leaving 8 bases not matched to a gene. The CDR3 extends over 16 amino acids. The CDR3 protein is CASRGGLAGVGETQYF. CDR3 DNA (partial): TGTGCCAGCAGGGGGGGACTAGCGGGAGTCGGGGAGACC. Full variable domain (missing parts from reference TRBV2 and TRBJ2-5): EPEVTQTPSHQVTQMGQEVILRCVPISNHLYFYWYRQILGQKVEFLVSFYNNEISEKSEIFDDQFSVERPDGSNFTLKIRSTKLEDSAMYFCASRGGLAGVGETQYFGPGTRLLVL.

Comments on this clone: Read coverage stops 3 residues before the CDR3 terminus; the germline J gene supplies the remainder. The chain combines TRBV7-9 with TRBJ1-1; perhaps TRBD1 as D (6 bases). The V and J ends lost 5 bases and 1 base respectively, with 8 bases between them. The CDR3 consists of 13 residues. Germline CDR1 and CDR2: SEHNR and FQNEAQ (reference sequence). CDR3 residues: CASSDRSNTEAFF. CDR3 DNA (partial): TGTGCCAGCAGCGACAGGTCGAACACTGAA.

This clone was counted at least ten times. The read halts 3 residues ahead of the CDR3 end, with the missing end drawn from the germline J gene. The chain couples TRBV6-2 or TRBV6-3 to TRBJ2-1, with 9 bases that match TRBD1. Germline CDR1 is MNHEY and CDR2 is SVGEGT. The CDR3 has 14 amino acids. V lost 6 bases and J lost 8; bases outside the gene matches: 8. The CDR3 loop reads CASSRDRESDEQFF. Incomplete CDR3 DNA: TGTGCCAGCAGCCGGGACAGGGAGTCGGATGAG.

This clone was found many times. The read terminates 3 residues before the CDR3 end, so the remaining end is supplied by the germline J gene. The rearrangement uses TRBV7-6 and TRBJ1-5, with 7 bases matching TRBD1. Germline V CDR1 and CDR2: SGHVS, FNYEAQ. The ends lost 6 bases at V and 3 bases at J; junction bases unmatched: 5. This CDR3 has 14 amino acids. The CDR3 loop reads CASSPGQDNQPQHF. CDR3 bases read: TGTGCCAGCAGTCCCGGACAGGACAATCAGCCC.

This clone was observed many times. The missing CDR3 end, 3 residues past where the read stops, is filled in from the germline J gene. The V gene is TRBV28, the J gene TRBJ2-1; D ambiguous. Trimming left V 5 bases short and J 4 bases short, with 9 bases between. The CDR3 contains 13 residues. Germline V CDR1 and CDR2: MDHEN, SYDVKM. CDR3 DNA, as far as it was read: TGTGCCAGCAGTAATCATCAGTACAATGAG. Translated: CASSNHQYNE. The full CDR3 sequence reads CASSNHQYNEQFF.

This clone was found many times. Read coverage stops 3 residues before the CDR3 terminus; the germline J gene supplies the remainder. The chain has TRBV18 and TRBJ1-1, with D unclear. The CDR3 spans 15 residues. Germline V lookup: CDR1 KGHSH, CDR2 LQKENI. Trimming removed 0 bases from V and 4 bases from J, with 12 bases in between. CDR3 sequence reads: CASSPPVALFTEAFF. The CDR3 bases that were read are TGTGCCAGCTCACCACCGGTGGCTTTGTTCACTGAA.

This clone was counted many times. The read ends 3 residues shy of where the CDR3 ends; the end is completed using the germline J gene. V and J are TRBV18 and TRBJ2-2; 9 bases are shared with TRBD2. The CDR3 covers 18 residues. Germline lookup yields CDR1 KGHSH and CDR2 LQKENI. The V segment lost 0 bases and the J segment 2 bases; nucleotides outside the gene matches: 7. The CDR3 protein is CASSPPASGGLNTGELFF. CDR3 DNA, as far as it was read: TGTGCCAGCTCACCACCGGCCAGCGGGGGGCTTAACACCGGGGAG.